This passage covers 6 T cell receptor beta chains from one sample sequenced in a study of blood T cells in healthy people across ages. The second PCR ran about 6 to 12 cycles with a sample-barcoded 5' primer and J-beta primers. TCRdb processed the 5' RACE reads anew with MiXCR; each CDR3 protein has one entry. The sample carries about 800,000 distinct CDR3 sequences, 25% recorded once. Separately, the same data were catalogued under a study of T cells of mothers and their children.

The sequenced sample consisted of blood. Receptor source: a boy aged 10-17 years in good health.

V is TRBV9 and J is TRBJ1-2; D is perhaps TRBD1 (5 bases). The CDR3 covers 14 residues. The germline V gene has CDR1 SGDLS and CDR2 YYNGEE. Trimming took 0 bases from V and 6 from J, leaving 12 bases between them. CDR3 in amino acids: CASSVEVGVDGYTF. The CDR3 DNA is TGTGCCAGCAGCGTAGAGGTAGGGGTCGATGGCTACACCTTC.

This rearrangement joins TRBV14 to TRBJ2-1; D uncertain. CDR3 length: 12 amino acids. V was cut by 1 base and J by 9 bases, with 7 bases left in between. Germline CDR1 is SGHDN and CDR2 is FVKESK. The CDR3: CASSQARGEQFF. The DNA for the CDR3 is TGTGCCAGCAGCCAAGCGCGAGGTGAGCAGTTCTTC.

The table lists this clonotype with many counts. The V gene is TRBV7-9, the J gene TRBJ2-3; no definite D call. The CDR3 runs 14 residues. The V and J ends lost 0 bases and 2 bases respectively, with 6 bases between them. Germline CDR1 reads SEHNR; CDR2 reads FQNEAQ (reference sequence). The CDR3 DNA reads TGTGCCAGCAGCTTAGCGGGGATCACAGATACGCAGTATTTT. Its protein product is CASSLAGITDTQYF.

This clonotype came up many times. This chain connects TRBV28 to TRBJ1-6, with TRBD1 matching 7 bases. J lost 7 bases, V lost 7 bases, and 7 bases had no gene match. Germline values: CDR1 MDHEN, CDR2 SYDVKM. This CDR3 region has 14 residues. DNA of the CDR3: TGTGCCAGCATCCCGGGACAGTTAAATTCACCCCTCCACTTT. This sequence encodes CASIPGQLNSPLHF.

As concerns this clonotype: Germline is not matched at one junction end, which may reflect a read error. The V gene is TRBV29-1, the J gene TRBJ2-1; D is tentatively TRBD1 or TRBD2 (6 bases each). This CDR3 contains 13 residues. Germline assignment: CDR1 SQVTM and CDR2 ANQGSEA. CDR3 residues: CSVERGHYNGQFF. The CDR3 coding sequence is TGCAGCGTTGAGCGGGGACACTACAATGGGCAGTTCTTC.

The V gene is TRBV6-6, the J gene TRBJ1-1; tentative D call: TRBD1 (5 bases). CDR1 and CDR2 from the germline V gene are MNHNY and SVGAGI (reference sequence). The CDR3 extends over 14 amino acids. V shed 6 bases and J shed 0 bases, with 11 bases lying between them. The CDR3 DNA sequence: TGTGCCAGCAGCCGGGGCGGGATGAACACTGAAGCTTTCTTT. Amino acid sequence: CASSRGGMNTEAFF.